The entry below describes one T cell receptor beta chain. The data originate from a study of blood T cell repertoires in COVID-19. Across the study: PBMCs, B-cell-depleted T cells, or T cells were the source of the cDNA or gDNA that made up the material.

In the authors' workflow: Amplifying reference gene primers gave estimates of nucleated cell counts. Only in-frame clones appear in the TCRdb table, and some are missing; sequencing was by immunoSEQ multiplex PCR. V, J and clone size derive from that table, while D and trimming were established from the DNA sequence. The sample yields approximately 280,000 clones, about 90% seen once. Residents of 24 US areas, aged roughly 18 to 89 years, made up the participants. Participants were placed into cohorts based on the clinical history they reported. Trimming stripped 5 bases from V and 2 bases from J, with 13 bases between. The CDR3 is 15 amino acids. Germline V lookup: CDR1 SNHLY, CDR2 FYNNEI.

The TCR originated in a woman younger than 35 with acute COVID-19. Sequenced: PBMCs or T cells enriched from blood (not recorded which). The rearrangement links TRBV2 to TRBJ1-3, with a tentative D call TRBD1 (6 bases). The CDR3, as DNA: TGTGCCAGCAGTCTAACAGGGTGGGCTGGAAACACCATATATTTT. Translating gives CASSLTGWAGNTIYF.